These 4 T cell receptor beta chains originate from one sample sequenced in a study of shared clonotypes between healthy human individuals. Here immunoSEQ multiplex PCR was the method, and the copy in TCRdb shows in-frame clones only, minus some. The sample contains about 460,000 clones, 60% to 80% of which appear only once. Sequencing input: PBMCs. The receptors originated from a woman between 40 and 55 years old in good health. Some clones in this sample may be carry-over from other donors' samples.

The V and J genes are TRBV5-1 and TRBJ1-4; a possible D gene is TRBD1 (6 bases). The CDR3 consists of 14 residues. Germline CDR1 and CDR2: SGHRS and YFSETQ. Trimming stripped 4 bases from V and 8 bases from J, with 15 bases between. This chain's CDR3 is CASSLTGQGEKLFF. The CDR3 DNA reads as TGCGCCAGCAGCCTAACAGGGCAGGGAGAAAAACTGTTTTTT. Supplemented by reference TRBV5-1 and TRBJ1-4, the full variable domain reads KAGVTQTPRYLIKTRGQQVTLSCSPISGHRSVSWYQQTPGQGLQFLFEYFSETQRNKGNFPGRFSGRQFSNSRSEMNVSTLELGDSALYLCASSLTGQGEKLFFGSGTQLSVL.

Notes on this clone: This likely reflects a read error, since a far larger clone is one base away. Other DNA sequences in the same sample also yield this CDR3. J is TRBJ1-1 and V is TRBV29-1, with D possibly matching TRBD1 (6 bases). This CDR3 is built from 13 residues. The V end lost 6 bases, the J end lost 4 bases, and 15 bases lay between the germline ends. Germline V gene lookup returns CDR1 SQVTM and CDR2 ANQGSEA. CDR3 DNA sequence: TGCAGCGTCGCACAGGGCAGCGGCACTGAAGCTTTCTTT. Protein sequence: CSVAQGSGTEAFF.

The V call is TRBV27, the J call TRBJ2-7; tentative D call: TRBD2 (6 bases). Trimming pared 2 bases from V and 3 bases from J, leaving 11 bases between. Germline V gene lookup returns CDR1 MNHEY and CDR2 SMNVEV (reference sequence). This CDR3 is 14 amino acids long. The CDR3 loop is CASSLGGSGYEQYF. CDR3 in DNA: TGTGCCAGCAGTTTAGGGGGGAGTGGCTACGAGCAGTACTTC.

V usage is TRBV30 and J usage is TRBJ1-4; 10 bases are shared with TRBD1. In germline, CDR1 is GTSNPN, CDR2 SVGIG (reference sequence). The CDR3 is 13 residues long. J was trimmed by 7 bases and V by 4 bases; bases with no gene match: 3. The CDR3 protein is CAWNRDRGEKLFF. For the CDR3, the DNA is TGTGCCTGGAACCGGGACAGGGGTGAAAAACTGTTTTTT.